What follows are 15 T cell receptor beta chains derived from one specimen sequenced in a study of breast tumors, draining lymph nodes, adjacent tissues. MiXCR, run by TCRdb on the multiplex PCR reads, gives a single entry per CDR3 protein. The data show about 230,000 distinct CDR3 sequences, about a third seen once. Breast cancer patients provided tissue from their axillary draining lymph nodes. Sequenced material: axillary lymph node tissue. Receptors were obtained from a female donor with breast cancer. Some clones in this sample may be carry-over from other donors' samples.

This clonotype has a handful of counts. The chain has TRBV5-1 and TRBJ2-3; 9 nucleotides align to TRBD2. V lost 0 bases, J lost 4 bases, and 6 bases stayed unmatched. Germline CDR1 SGHRS, CDR2 YFSETQ. The length of the CDR3 is 16 residues. CDR3 sequence: CASSLARTSDPDTQYF. The CDR3 coding sequence is TGCGCCAGCAGCTTGGCTCGGACTAGCGACCCAGATACGCAGTATTTT.

This clonotype was observed many times. The chain uses TRBV20-1 and TRBJ2-5; D is possibly TRBD2 (5 bases). The CDR3 runs 15 residues. With 6 bases removed from V and 2 bases from J, the gap between germline ends came to 19 bases. Germline V gene lookup returns CDR1 DFQATT and CDR2 SNEGSKA (reference sequence). The CDR3 nucleotides read TGCAGTGCCACAGCAGGTAGCGTGGCGCAAGAGACCCAGTACTTC. Translating gives CSATAGSVAQETQYF.

The chain has TRBV9 and TRBJ1-1; D uncertain. The CDR3 consists of 15 residues. CDR1 and CDR2 (germline): SGDLS, YYNGEE. V lost 0 bases, J lost 1 base, and 10 bases lay in between. The CDR3 here is CASSVGVAGNTEAFF. The CDR3 DNA follows: TGTGCCAGCAGCGTAGGTGTGGCCGGGAACACTGAAGCTTTCTTT.

Ten or more counts support this clonotype. This rearrangement joins TRBV12-3 or TRBV12-4 to TRBJ2-7, with D possibly being TRBD2 (6 bases). V shed 3 bases and J shed 5 bases, with 14 bases lying between them. This CDR3 is built from 14 residues. DNA of the CDR3: TGTGCCAGCAGTTTCACGGCGGGATTGGACGAGCAGTACTTC. Translation gives CASSFTAGLDEQYF.

V usage is TRBV30 and J usage is TRBJ1-1; D not resolved. V was cut by 2 bases and J by 0 bases, with 4 bases left in between. This CDR3 has 12 amino acids. CDR1 and CDR2 from the germline V gene are GTSNPN and SVGIG (reference sequence). The CDR3 sequence is CAWSRVNTEAFF. In DNA form, the CDR3 reads TGTGCCTGGAGTAGGGTGAACACTGAAGCTTTCTTT.

This clonotype occurred many times. The CDR3 reads CSARSAYEQYF. The CDR3 bases are TGCAGTGCTAGAAGCGCTTACGAGCAGTACTTC. The chain employs TRBV20-1 and TRBJ2-7; D unclear. This CDR3 has 11 amino acids. Germline V gene lookup returns CDR1 DFQATT and CDR2 SNEGSKA (reference sequence). The V end lost 2 bases, the J end lost 4 bases, and 6 bases lay between the germline ends.

This clonotype has at least ten counts. This rearrangement joins TRBV3-1 to TRBJ1-2; no reliable D call. CDR1 is LGHDT, CDR2 YNNKEL, per germline (reference sequence). The ends were cut back, 0 bases at V and 4 bases at J, with 12 bases in the middle. There are 15 residues in the CDR3. CDR3 DNA sequence: TGTGCCAGCAGCCAAGATCTGGGTTACAGCTATGGCTACACCTTC. Protein: CASSQDLGYSYGYTF. Supplemented by reference TRBV3-1 and TRBJ1-2, the full variable domain reads DTAVSQTPKYLVTQMGNDKSIKCEQNLGHDTMYWYKQDSKKFLKIMFSYNNKELIINETVPNRFSPKSPDKAHLNLHINSLELGDSAVYFCASSQDLGYSYGYTFGSGTRLTVV.

This sequence joins TRBV2 and TRBJ1-2, with 11 bases matching TRBD1. V was clipped by 5 bases and J by 8 bases; unmatched bases: 16. Germline-derived CDR1 and CDR2 are SNHLY and FYNNEI. The CDR3 totals 17 residues. CDR3 residues: CASSRRTPGQGGGGYTF. CDR3 DNA: TGTGCCAGCAGTCGTAGAACTCCGGGACAGGGGGGAGGGGGCTACACCTTC.

This clonotype was seen at least ten times. In DNA, the CDR3 is TGTGCCAGCAGTCGTACAGGGTCCCCAGGAAACACCATATATTTT. Translating it yields CASSRTGSPGNTIYF. The chain couples TRBV11-2 to TRBJ1-3; TRBD1 is a possible D gene (6 bases). This CDR3 has 15 residues. Germline CDR1 is SGHAT and CDR2 is FQNNGV. Trimming removed 6 bases at V and 4 bases at J, with 16 bases between.

There are many counts of this clonotype. CDR3 amino acids: CASSRKSGQGFVNEQFF. CDR3 nucleotide sequence: TGTGCCAGCAGCCGAAAAAGCGGACAGGGTTTCGTCAATGAGCAGTTCTTC. The J gene is TRBJ2-1, the V gene TRBV14; the match to TRBD1 covers 8 bases. The junction had 14 bases not matched to a gene; V was cut back by 4 bases and J by 6 bases. CDR1 and CDR2 from the germline V gene are SGHDN and FVKESK. CDR3 length: 17 residues.

This clonotype was seen many times. The chain combines TRBV20-1 with TRBJ1-4, with D hard to call. CDR3 length equals 13 residues. The germline gives CDR1 DFQATT, CDR2 SNEGSKA (reference sequence). The V end was cut by 6 bases, the J end by 0 bases, with 8 bases between. The CDR3 DNA is TGCAGTGCGCCGGGAGCAACTAATGAAAAACTGTTTTTT. It translates to CSAPGATNEKLFF.

This clonotype was picked up many times. This rearrangement joins TRBV9 to TRBJ2-3; tentatively, D is TRBD2 (5 bases). CDR1 and CDR2 from the germline V gene are SGDLS and YYNGEE. Trimming pared 6 bases from V and 1 base from J, leaving 15 bases between. CDR3 length: 15 residues. The CDR3 is CASIPSKPGTDTQYF. The CDR3 DNA follows: TGTGCCAGCATCCCTAGCAAGCCCGGCACAGATACGCAGTATTTT.

This clonotype was observed a few times. One base away lies a much larger clone, so this may be a sequencing read error. The chain carries TRBV6-6 and TRBJ1-5; unclear D gene. This CDR3 contains 15 residues. Trimming cost V 4 bases and J 4 bases, with 14 bases left between them. Germline V lookup: CDR1 MNHNY, CDR2 SVGAGI (reference sequence). Here the CDR3 DNA reads TGTGCCAGCAGTTCCGCGGGCCTGGGTAATCAGCCCCAGCATTTT. It yields the protein CASSSAGLGNQPQHF.

The sample holds many counts of this clonotype. The chain combines TRBV11-3 with TRBJ2-1; TRBD2 is a possible D gene (6 bases). Germline CDR1 is SGHNT and CDR2 is YENEEA. The V end was cut by 1 base, the J end by 4 bases, with 8 bases between. CDR3 length equals 14 residues. CDR3 in DNA: TGTGCCAGCAGCTTAGCGAGCGGGTACAATGAGCAGTTCTTC. This encodes CASSLASGYNEQFF.

In this sample, this clonotype turned up many times. The V and J genes are TRBV5-6 and TRBJ2-7; the D gene is possibly TRBD2 (5 bases). The V and J ends lost 2 bases and 6 bases respectively, with 6 bases between them. From germline, CDR1 is SGHDT and CDR2 YYEEEE. The CDR3 length is 11 residues. This CDR3 reads CASSLAAEQYF. In DNA form, the CDR3 reads TGTGCCAGCAGCTTAGCGGCCGAGCAGTACTTC.